Listed here is a single T cell receptor beta chain. The data were taken from a study of OX40 agonist ivuxolimab in advanced cancers. Clones were sequenced by immunoSEQ multiplex PCR, and TCRdb holds only the in-frame ones, with some missing. The table has roughly 70,000 clones, around 80% seen once. The CDR3 is 13 amino acids. Germline values: CDR1 SQVTM, CDR2 ANQGSEA. V shed 2 bases and J shed 6 bases, with 13 bases lying between them. The J gene is TRBJ1-2, the V gene TRBV29-1; tentative D call: TRBD1 (6 bases). The source was CD4+ or CD8+ T cells sorted from blood, collected in a trial of the OX40 agonist ivuxolimab. This receptor was identified in an adult with an advanced solid tumor such as melanoma, head and neck, liver or kidney cancer. CDR3 DNA sequence: TGCAGCGTTGAACCACAGGGCTTGGATGGCTACACCTTC. Translating it yields CSVEPQGLDGYTF. Full variable domain (rest looked up from reference TRBV29-1 and TRBJ1-2): SAVISQKPSRDICQRGTSLTIQCQVDSQVTMMFWYRQQPGQSLTLIATANQGSEATYESGFVIDKFPISRPNLTFSTLTVSNMSPEDSSIYLCSVEPQGLDGYTFGSGTRLTVV.